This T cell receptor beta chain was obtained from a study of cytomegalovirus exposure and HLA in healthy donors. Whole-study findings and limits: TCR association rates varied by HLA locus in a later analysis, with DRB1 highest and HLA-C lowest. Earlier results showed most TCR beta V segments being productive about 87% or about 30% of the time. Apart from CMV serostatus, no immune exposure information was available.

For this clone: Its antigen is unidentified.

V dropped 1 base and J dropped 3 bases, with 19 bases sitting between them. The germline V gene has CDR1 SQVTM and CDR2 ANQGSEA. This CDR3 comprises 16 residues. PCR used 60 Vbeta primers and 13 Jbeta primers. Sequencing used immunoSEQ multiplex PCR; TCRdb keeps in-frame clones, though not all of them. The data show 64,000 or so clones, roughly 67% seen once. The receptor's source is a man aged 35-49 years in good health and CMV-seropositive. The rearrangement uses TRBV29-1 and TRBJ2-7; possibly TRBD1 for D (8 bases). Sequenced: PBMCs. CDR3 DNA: TGCAGCGTTGAAGGAGGTACAGGGGGGGAATTCTACGAGCAGTACTTC. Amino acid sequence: CSVEGGTGGEFYEQYF.